The 9 T cell receptor beta chains below come from one sample, sequenced in a study of read filtering for tumor transcriptome and immune sequencing. From about 400 ng of RNA, a library with molecular barcoded alpha/delta and beta/gamma adaptors was made. One entry per CDR3 protein, called by TCRdb with MiXCR from the reads. The repertoire holds more than 55,000 distinct CDR3 sequences, approximately 22% seen once, with about a sixth in the top ten. Material: a population of CD138-negative cells sorted from bone marrow. These TCRs come from a donor at least 40 years old with multiple myeloma.

This clonotype was recorded many times. The chain carries TRBV20-1 and TRBJ2-1; 11 bases line up with TRBD2. V trimming: 2 bases; J trimming: 3 bases; junction bases outside the gene matches: 3. Germline V lookup: CDR1 DFQATT, CDR2 SNEGSKA (reference sequence). This CDR3 region has 15 residues. The DNA of the CDR3 is TGCAGTGCTAGATGGGGACTAGCGGACTACAATGAGCAGTTCTTC. Translation: CSARWGLADYNEQFF.

This clonotype has a count of ten or more. This chain joins TRBV5-1 and TRBJ2-7; a weak D match, TRBD1 (6 bases). Germline V gene data show CDR1 as SGHRS and CDR2 as YFSETQ. Trimming removed 2 bases at V and 5 bases at J, with 14 bases between. There are 14 residues in the CDR3. CDR3 region: CASSFTGTLDEQYF. For the CDR3, the DNA is TGCGCCAGCAGCTTCACCGGGACACTGGACGAGCAGTACTTC.

This clonotype was recorded only once. One base away lies a much larger clone, so this may be a sequencing read error. The rearrangement joins TRBV6-5 to TRBJ2-3; 13 bases fit TRBD2. The CDR3 runs 15 residues. CDR1 MNHEY and CDR2 SVGAGI come from the germline V gene. In nucleotides, the CDR3 is TGTGCCAGCAGTTGGACTAGCGGGAGCACAGATATGCAGTATTTT. This translates into CASSWTSGSTDMQYF.

This clonotype was seen repeatedly, ten times or more. This sequence joins TRBV6-2 or TRBV6-3 and TRBJ1-4, with D perhaps TRBD1 (5 bases). Trimming left V 6 bases short and J 6 bases short, with 20 bases between. CDR1 is MNHEY and CDR2 is SVGEGT in the germline V gene. The CDR3 has 16 residues. The CDR3 loop reads CASSLTTGTVDEKLFF. The CDR3 nucleotides read TGTGCCAGCAGCCTGACAACCGGGACGGTTGATGAAAAACTGTTTTTT.

In this sample, this clonotype turned up many times. The rearrangement links TRBV5-1 to TRBJ2-2; perhaps D is TRBD1 or TRBD2 (5 bases each). The CDR3 consists of 15 residues. Germline-derived CDR1 and CDR2 are SGHRS and YFSETQ. V lost 1 base, J lost 4 bases, and 11 bases lay in between. The CDR3, as DNA: TGCGCCAGCAGCTTGAAATGGGACGGCACCGGGGAGCTGTTTTTT. Translation: CASSLKWDGTGELFF.

This clonotype occurred many times. The J gene is TRBJ2-7, the V gene TRBV24-1; 9 bases are shared with TRBD1. Germline lookup yields CDR1 KGHDR and CDR2 SFDVKD. With 8 bases clipped from V and 7 bases from J, the junction kept 5 bases outside the gene matches. CDR3 length: 12 amino acids. This CDR3 is CATMDRGYEQYF. In DNA, the CDR3 is TGTGCCACCATGGACAGGGGTTATGAGCAGTACTTC.

Details on this clonotype: At one end the junction does not follow the germline gene, possibly because of a read error. The rearrangement joins TRBV6-2 or TRBV6-3 to TRBJ2-2; possibly TRBD1 or TRBD2 for D (5 bases each). CDR1 is MNHEY, CDR2 SVGEGT, per germline. The CDR3 is made up of 15 amino acids. The CDR3 sequence: CASSSGFSDVGELSF. The CDR3 DNA reads TGTGCCAGCAGTTCAGGGTTTAGCGACGTCGGGGAGCTGTCTTTT.

This clonotype has ten or more counts. Here the CDR3 reads CSARDRRLSDTEAFF. The CDR3 bases are TGCAGTGCTAGGGACAGACGCCTATCGGACACTGAAGCTTTCTTT. This chain connects TRBV20-1 to TRBJ1-1; D possibly corresponds to TRBD1 (6 bases). The CDR3 sequence is 15 residues long. Germline V gene data show CDR1 as DFQATT and CDR2 as SNEGSKA (reference sequence). Trimming pared 3 bases from V and 3 bases from J, leaving 17 bases between.

The chain combines TRBV3-1 with TRBJ1-1; D is ambiguous. Germline V CDR1 and CDR2: LGHDT, YNNKEL (reference sequence). The ends were cut back, 5 bases at V and 0 bases at J, with 7 bases in the middle. This CDR3 has 13 amino acids. The CDR3 DNA reads as TGTGCCAGCAGCGACGTGTTGAACACTGAAGCTTTCTTT. Its translation is CASSDVLNTEAFF.